A selection of T cell receptor beta chains follows, all from one sample in a study of tumor-infiltrating lymphocytes in primary liver carcinoma. TCRdb ran MiXCR on the multiplex PCR reads and lists one entry per CDR3 protein. The sample records fewer than 350,000 distinct CDR3 sequences, about 60% being singletons. The sample consisted of peripheral blood. The receptor set was obtained from a man aged 40-49 years with primary liver carcinoma and hepatitis B virus infection. CDR3s include the opening cysteine and the closing phenylalanine or tryptophan. The order of the fields is V gene, clone size, D gene, J gene, CDR3 DNA, CDR3 protein. The D gene is left open where the match is weak. The size entry is marked missing in some rows and otherwise reads once, few, many or a size class.

v_gene: TRBV13; abundance: once; d_gene: .; j_gene: TRBJ2-2; CDR3nt: TGTGCCAGCAGCAGCACCGGGAGTCACACCCGGGAGCTGTTTTTT; CDR3aa: CASSSTGSHTRELFF
v_gene: TRBV7-8; abundance: many; d_gene: .; j_gene: TRBJ2-5; CDR3nt: TGTGCCAGCAGCTTGGGAGGACGGCAAGAGACCCAGTACTTC; CDR3aa: CASSLGGRQETQYF
v_gene: TRBV5-1; abundance: .; d_gene: .; j_gene: TRBJ2-1; CDR3nt: TGCGCCAGCAGCTTTGAGGCAGATTACAATGAGCAGTTATTC; CDR3aa: CASSFEADYNEQLF
v_gene: TRBV30; abundance: .; d_gene: .; j_gene: TRBJ2-7; CDR3nt: TGTGCCTGGAGCTGGAGGAACGAGCAATACTTC; CDR3aa: CAWSWRNEQYF
v_gene: TRBV4-3; abundance: once; d_gene: .; j_gene: TRBJ2-1; CDR3nt: TGCGCCAGCAACCAAGAGGCGAACTACAATAAGCAGTTCTTC; CDR3aa: CASNQEANYNKQFF
v_gene: TRBV5-4; abundance: .; d_gene: .; j_gene: TRBJ2-1; CDR3nt: TGTGCCAGTAGCTTGGGAAGCGGGTCGGGGGGCTACAATGAGCAGTTATTC; CDR3aa: CASSLGSGSGGYNEQLF
v_gene: TRBV11-1; abundance: .; d_gene: TRBD2; j_gene: TRBJ2-4; CDR3nt: TGTGCCACAAGCTTTCCAGGGACTAGCGGGACCAAAAACAATCAGTACTTC; CDR3aa: CATSFPGTSGTKNNQYF
v_gene: TRBV5-5; abundance: many; d_gene: TRBD2; j_gene: TRBJ2-1; CDR3nt: TGTGCCAGCAGCTCCAGACTAGCGGGAGCCCCTGAGCAGTTCTTC; CDR3aa: CASSSRLAGAPEQFF
v_gene: TRBV12-3/TRBV12-4; abundance: .; d_gene: .; j_gene: TRBJ1-1; CDR3nt: TGTGCCAGCCGCCCGGGACCTCTCTCGGGGTTGAACACTGAAGCTTTCTTC; CDR3aa: CASRPGPLSGLNTEAFF
v_gene: TRBV5-1; abundance: .; d_gene: TRBD2; j_gene: TRBJ2-7; CDR3nt: TGCGCCAGCAGCTTGGGACTAGCTGCCGTAGGGGAGCAGTACTTC; CDR3aa: CASSLGLAAVGEQYF
v_gene: TRBV5-1; abundance: few; d_gene: .; j_gene: TRBJ2-2; CDR3nt: TGCGCCAGCAGCTTGGTGTCAGCTAACACCGGGGAGCTGTTTTTT; CDR3aa: CASSLVSANTGELFF
v_gene: TRBV24-1; abundance: .; d_gene: TRBD1; j_gene: TRBJ2-1; CDR3nt: TGTGCCACCAGTGATCCGAGGTGGGACAGGGGGAACAATGAGCAGTTCTTC; CDR3aa: CATSDPRWDRGNNEQFF
v_gene: TRBV28; abundance: .; d_gene: .; j_gene: TRBJ1-1; CDR3nt: TGTGCCAGCTGGGGGCCCGGGGCGAAGAACGCTGAAGCTTTCTTT; CDR3aa: CASWGPGAKNAEAFF
v_gene: TRBV11-3; abundance: .; d_gene: .; j_gene: TRBJ2-1; CDR3nt: TGTGCCAGCAACGGGAAAGCCAACAATGAACAGTTCTTC; CDR3aa: CASNGKANNEQFF
v_gene: TRBV6-5; abundance: .; d_gene: TRBD2; j_gene: TRBJ2-1; CDR3nt: TGTACCAGCCGGGAGAGTAGCGGGGCATACAATGAGCAGTTCTTC; CDR3aa: CTSRESSGAYNEQFF
v_gene: TRBV28; abundance: .; d_gene: .; j_gene: TRBJ2-1; CDR3nt: TGTGCCAGCAGTGCCTTACTAGCCCGCCCCTACAATGAGCAGTTCTTC; CDR3aa: CASSALLARPYNEQFF
v_gene: TRBV11-1; abundance: .; d_gene: .; j_gene: TRBJ2-1; CDR3nt: TGTGCCAGCAGTTCTCCTTCAGGGGTCAGTGAGCAGTTCTTC; CDR3aa: CASSSPSGVSEQFF
v_gene: TRBV11-2; abundance: .; d_gene: .; j_gene: TRBJ1-3; CDR3nt: TGTGCCAGCAGCTCAGTGGTGCAGGGCAACTCTGGAAACACCATATATTTC; CDR3aa: CASSSVVQGNSGNTIYF
v_gene: TRBV10-3; abundance: .; d_gene: .; j_gene: TRBJ1-5; CDR3nt: TGTGCCATCAGTGGAGGGAGGCAATCAGCCCAGCATTTT; CDR3aa: CAISGGRQSAQHF
v_gene: TRBV12-3/TRBV12-4; abundance: .; d_gene: .; j_gene: TRBJ2-7; CDR3nt: TGTGGCAGCAGTTTAACCTACGAGCAGTATTTC; CDR3aa: CGSSLTYEQYF
v_gene: TRBV10-3; abundance: few; d_gene: .; j_gene: TRBJ1-4; CDR3nt: TGTGTCATCAGTGCTTCAGCAACTAATGAAAAACTGTTTTTT; CDR3aa: CVISASATNEKLFF
v_gene: TRBV5-4; abundance: .; d_gene: TRBD2; j_gene: TRBJ2-5; CDR3nt: TGTGCCAGCAGCTTGGGTTTGCGGGAGAGCCAAGAGACCCAGTACTTC; CDR3aa: CASSLGLRESQETQYF
v_gene: TRBV6-1; abundance: many; d_gene: TRBD1; j_gene: TRBJ1-3; CDR3nt: TGTGCCAGCAGTGAACGAGGGGGCTCCGGAAACACCATATATTTT; CDR3aa: CASSERGGSGNTIYF
v_gene: TRBV12-3/TRBV12-4; abundance: many; d_gene: TRBD2; j_gene: TRBJ2-1; CDR3nt: TGTGCCAGCACCTCGACTAGCGGGGCCAATGAGCAGTTCTTC; CDR3aa: CASTSTSGANEQFF
v_gene: TRBV29-1; abundance: .; d_gene: TRBD2; j_gene: TRBJ2-2; CDR3nt: TGCAGCGTTGTTCTAGCGGGAGTCTTCACAGGGGAGCTGTTTTTT; CDR3aa: CSVVLAGVFTGELFF
v_gene: TRBV6-2/TRBV6-3; abundance: many; d_gene: .; j_gene: TRBJ2-7; CDR3nt: TGTGCCAGCATCCGAAGGGCAATCTCCTACGAGCAGTACTTC; CDR3aa: CASIRRAISYEQYF
v_gene: TRBV5-1; abundance: .; d_gene: .; j_gene: TRBJ2-5; CDR3nt: TGCGCCAGCAGCTTGGGAGGGATTGAGACCCAGTACTTC; CDR3aa: CASSLGGIETQYF
v_gene: TRBV6-5; abundance: many; d_gene: .; j_gene: TRBJ1-6; CDR3nt: TGTGCCAGCAGTTACTCGGGGGGACCCGATAATTCACCCCTCCACTTT; CDR3aa: CASSYSGGPDNSPLHF
v_gene: TRBV12-3/TRBV12-4; abundance: .; d_gene: .; j_gene: TRBJ2-3; CDR3nt: TGTGCCAACAGTCCGCAGTGGGAGAGGCCAGATACGCAGTATTTT; CDR3aa: CANSPQWERPDTQYF
v_gene: TRBV29-1; abundance: once; d_gene: TRBD1; j_gene: TRBJ2-3; CDR3nt: TGCAGCGCCGAAAAAACAGGGGGCAGGAAGAATGCGCAGTATTTT; CDR3aa: CSAEKTGGRKNAQYF
v_gene: TRBV4-2; abundance: once; d_gene: TRBD2; j_gene: TRBJ2-1; CDR3nt: TGTGCCAGCAGCCCCTTTAAGACTAGCGGCTACATTGAGCAGTCCTTC; CDR3aa: CASSPFKTSGYIEQSF
v_gene: TRBV13; abundance: .; d_gene: TRBD2; j_gene: TRBJ2-1; CDR3nt: TGTGCCAGCAGCTTGGTAGCGGGAGGCCACGATGAGCAGTTCTTC; CDR3aa: CASSLVAGGHDEQFF
v_gene: TRBV5-1; abundance: few; d_gene: TRBD2; j_gene: TRBJ2-3; CDR3nt: TGCGCCAGCAGCCTGAGCGGGGAAGATACGCAGTATTTT; CDR3aa: CASSLSGEDTQYF
v_gene: TRBV12-3/TRBV12-4; abundance: .; d_gene: .; j_gene: TRBJ2-2; CDR3nt: TGTGCCAGCAGCCGGAGGCGTGGGGGCGGGGAGCTGCTTTTT; CDR3aa: CASSRRRGGGELLF
v_gene: TRBV11-2; abundance: .; d_gene: .; j_gene: TRBJ2-7; CDR3nt: TGTGCTGGCAGCTTAGTTTCGACCTACGAGCAGTACTTC; CDR3aa: CAGSLVSTYEQYF
v_gene: TRBV19; abundance: .; d_gene: .; j_gene: TRBJ2-1; CDR3nt: TGTGCCAGTAGTATTCGATACCCCGAGGACAATGAGCAGTTCTTC; CDR3aa: CASSIRYPEDNEQFF
v_gene: TRBV11-1; abundance: .; d_gene: .; j_gene: TRBJ2-7; CDR3nt: TGTGCTAGCAGCTTAGAGGGGACCGAGCAGTGCTTC; CDR3aa: CASSLEGTEQCF
v_gene: TRBV20-1; abundance: .; d_gene: .; j_gene: TRBJ2-7; CDR3nt: TGCAGCGCTAGGGGGGGACTGGTCTACGAGCAGTACTTC; CDR3aa: CSARGGLVYEQYF
v_gene: TRBV30; abundance: .; d_gene: TRBD2; j_gene: TRBJ2-4; CDR3nt: TGTGCCTGGTCTGGAGCGGGGGGCATTCAGTACTTC; CDR3aa: CAWSGAGGIQYF
v_gene: TRBV12-3/TRBV12-4; abundance: .; d_gene: .; j_gene: TRBJ2-1; CDR3nt: TGTGCCAGCAGTGGAGGCAATGAGCAGTTCTTC; CDR3aa: CASSGGNEQFF
v_gene: TRBV6-5; abundance: .; d_gene: .; j_gene: TRBJ2-3; CDR3nt: TGTGTTAGCAGTCCGATAGGGCTAGCTGGCACAGATACGCAGTATTTT; CDR3aa: CVSSPIGLAGTDTQYF
v_gene: TRBV12-5; abundance: few; d_gene: TRBD1; j_gene: TRBJ2-1; CDR3nt: TGTGCTAGTGGCCCCCTGACAGGGGGCAGACAGTTCTTC; CDR3aa: CASGPLTGGRQFF
v_gene: TRBV28; abundance: few; d_gene: .; j_gene: TRBJ1-1; CDR3nt: TGTGCCAGCAGTTTAACACCGGGGATCGAAGCTTTCTTT; CDR3aa: CASSLTPGIEAFF
v_gene: TRBV6-5; abundance: .; d_gene: TRBD1; j_gene: TRBJ2-2; CDR3nt: TGTGCCAGCAGTGGAGGGACAGGGGTTTTTTCTGGGGAGCTGTCTTTT; CDR3aa: CASSGGTGVFSGELSF
v_gene: TRBV30; abundance: .; d_gene: .; j_gene: TRBJ2-1; CDR3nt: TGTGCCTGGGGGAAGCGAAACGGGGGAAATGAGCAGATCTTC; CDR3aa: CAWGKRNGGNEQIF
v_gene: TRBV10-3; abundance: once; d_gene: TRBD1; j_gene: TRBJ2-2; CDR3nt: TGTGCGGGCGGGACAGGGGGCCCCGGGGAGTCGTTTTTT; CDR3aa: CAGGTGGPGESFF
v_gene: TRBV4-1; abundance: .; d_gene: .; j_gene: TRBJ2-7; CDR3nt: TGTGCCAGCAGCCAAGAGGATGGCAAGCAGTACTTC; CDR3aa: CASSQEDGKQYF
v_gene: TRBV5-4; abundance: .; d_gene: TRBD2; j_gene: TRBJ2-2; CDR3nt: TGTGCCAGCAGCCGCGGGACTAGAGGTCCTAGGAACACCGGGGAGCTGTTTTTT; CDR3aa: CASSRGTRGPRNTGELFF
v_gene: TRBV6-5; abundance: many; d_gene: .; j_gene: TRBJ2-3; CDR3nt: TGTGCCAGCAGCCGCAAGGCGGGAAGCACAGATACGCAGTATTTT; CDR3aa: CASSRKAGSTDTQYF
v_gene: TRBV30; abundance: .; d_gene: .; j_gene: TRBJ2-5; CDR3nt: TGTGCCTGGAGTAAAGTTCTCGGGGAGACCCAGTACTTC; CDR3aa: CAWSKVLGETQYF
v_gene: TRBV11-1; abundance: .; d_gene: .; j_gene: TRBJ2-1; CDR3nt: TGTGCCAGCAGCCTGCGAGTGATGGATGAGCAGTTCTTC; CDR3aa: CASSLRVMDEQFF
v_gene: TRBV6-1; abundance: many; d_gene: .; j_gene: TRBJ2-2; CDR3nt: TGTGCCAGCAGTGAAGGGTGGGCTACCGGGGAGCTGTTTTTT; CDR3aa: CASSEGWATGELFF
v_gene: TRBV29-1; abundance: many; d_gene: TRBD2; j_gene: TRBJ2-7; CDR3nt: TGCAGCGTTGAATCGGGCCTAGCGGGAGGGGACGAGCAGTACTTC; CDR3aa: CSVESGLAGGDEQYF
v_gene: TRBV12-3/TRBV12-4; abundance: few; d_gene: .; j_gene: TRBJ2-2; CDR3nt: TGTGCCAGCAGTTTAGCTTTGAGGGGGGCCGGGGAGCTGTTTTTT; CDR3aa: CASSLALRGAGELFF
v_gene: TRBV6-5; abundance: .; d_gene: .; j_gene: TRBJ2-1; CDR3nt: TGCGCCAGCTGCCCAACCCCTGCGGAAAACAACAATGAGCAGTTCTTC; CDR3aa: CASCPTPAENNNEQFF
v_gene: TRBV4-3; abundance: .; d_gene: .; j_gene: TRBJ1-6; CDR3nt: TGCGTCAGCAGCCAAGCGGTGGGGGTTGGCTTCCTCCATTTT; CDR3aa: CVSSQAVGVGFLHF
v_gene: TRBV11-2; abundance: .; d_gene: .; j_gene: TRBJ2-7; CDR3nt: TGTGCCAGCAGCTCCCGGTACAGGGAGTACGAGCAGTACTTC; CDR3aa: CASSSRYREYEQYF
v_gene: TRBV11-2; abundance: many; d_gene: .; j_gene: TRBJ2-2; CDR3nt: TGTGCCAGCAGCGGTCCGGGACGTGGCACCGGGGAGCTGTTTTTT; CDR3aa: CASSGPGRGTGELFF
v_gene: TRBV12-5; abundance: many; d_gene: .; j_gene: TRBJ2-1; CDR3nt: TGTGCTAGTGGTTTGGTTGTCTCTAGCCGGAGCAATGAGCAGTTCTTC; CDR3aa: CASGLVVSSRSNEQFF
v_gene: TRBV11-1; abundance: .; d_gene: .; j_gene: TRBJ2-4; CDR3nt: TGTGCCAGCAGCCTTACCGACTCGGGCCTCACTCAGTACTTC; CDR3aa: CASSLTDSGLTQYF